The rows below give T cell receptor beta chains drawn from one sample of a study of PD-1 blockade in classical Hodgkin lymphoma. Repertoires were generated with immunoSEQ multiplex PCR, while TCRdb's copy carries only in-frame clones and drops some. The table has 17,000 or so clones, around four fifths seen once. The input for sequencing was CD4+ T cells from blood, taken at baseline. The source of these receptors is a human donor with classical Hodgkin lymphoma. Both conserved end residues are part of each CDR3. Fields, in order: J gene, V gene, CDR3 protein.

TRBJ2-1 | TRBV14 | CASSQGTSWDNEQFF
TRBJ2-3 | TRBV5-6 | CASSWTGSSPWTQYF
TRBJ2-3 | TRBV9 | CASSFIAGGPADTQYF
TRBJ2-3 | TRBV7-9 | CASSSGEGSQYF
TRBJ1-5 | TRBV19 | CASSIIHGGRVQPQHF
TRBJ1-2 | TRBV2 | CASSETPNYGYTF
TRBJ2-2 | TRBV2 | CATLSGQVFSGELFF
TRBJ1-1 | TRBV10-3 | CAISGTDLNTEAFF
TRBJ2-3 | TRBV5-6 | CASSPDPITDTQYF
TRBJ1-1 | TRBV10-3 | CAISESTGGTEAFF
TRBJ2-1 | TRBV18 | CASSPLPSGGYNEQFF
TRBJ1-4 | TRBV6-5 | CASSPGRVRREKLFF
TRBJ1-5 | TRBV30 | CAWSTDRGNQPQHF
TRBJ2-5 | TRBV6-6 | CASGSRARETQYF
TRBJ2-5 | TRBV7-8 | CASSLARERGETQYF
TRBJ1-4 | TRBV5-4 | CASRTWDNEKLFF
TRBJ2-6 | TRBV9 | CASSVVSSGANVLTF
TRBJ2-4 | TRBV6-6 | CASSLQSENIQYF
TRBJ2-2 | TRBV5-1 | CASSLFAYTGELFF
TRBJ2-1 | TRBV5-1 | CASSLIPSGGRGWEQFF
TRBJ1-5 | TRBV5-8 | CASSLEAWQPQHF
TRBJ1-4 | TRBV28 | CASYTRGRVEKLFF
TRBJ2-3 | TRBV6-4 | CASSEGLAGADTQYF
TRBJ2-7 | TRBV6-5 | CASSYLGSPPYYEQYF